The 29 T cell receptor beta chains in this list originate from one sample, sequenced in a study of blood T cell repertoires in COVID-19 (TCRdb year 2020). Libraries were constructed by the immunoSEQ multiplex PCR assay. As stored in TCRdb, this immuneACCESS dataset retains in-frame rearrangements with V and J assigned. A fraction of the clones does not appear; measured against another copy, unresolved V genes explain less than half of the discrepancy, and the remainder lacks a known reason. The sample includes tens of thousands of clones, with approximately 70% observed a single time. More than 55% of the sample comes from the top ten. Sample: peripheral blood. These receptors came from an elderly man with acute or convalescent COVID-19.

The chain employs TRBV9 and TRBJ2-5, with TRBD1 matching over 10 bases. V lost 0 bases, J lost 3 bases, and 2 bases stayed unmatched. Germline CDR1 SGDLS, CDR2 YYNGEE. This CDR3 has 15 amino acids. The CDR3 is CASSVGTGGKETQYF. The CDR3 nucleotides read TGTGCCAGCAGCGTAGGGACAGGGGGTAAAGAGACCCAGTACTTC.

The genes are TRBV28 and TRBJ2-7, with 8 positions matching TRBD1. Unmatched junction bases numbered 7, after V lost 6 bases and J lost 3 bases. CDR3 size: 14 residues. CDR1 and CDR2 from the germline V gene are MDHEN and SYDVKM. CDR3 residues: CASRRDRGGYEQYF. CDR3 in DNA: TGTGCCAGCAGAAGAGACAGGGGAGGCTACGAGCAGTACTTC.

The gene calls are TRBV5-8 and TRBJ2-1, with D tentatively TRBD2 (7 bases). V was clipped by 5 bases and J by 2 bases, with 14 bases between them. CDR1 SGHTS and CDR2 YDEGEE come from the germline V gene. The CDR3 is 15 amino acids. CDR3 amino acids: CASSPRGATYNEQFF. DNA of the CDR3: TGTGCCAGCAGTCCCCGGGGGGCCACCTACAATGAGCAGTTCTTC. The variable domain in full, with the rest retrieved from reference TRBV5-8 and TRBJ2-1, is EAGVTQSPTHLIKTRGQQATLRCSPISGHTSVYWYQQALGLGLQFLLWYDEGEERNRGNFPPRFSGRQFPNYSSELNVNALELEDSALYLCASSPRGATYNEQFFGPGTRLTVL.

This clone has only a few counts. The rearrangement joins TRBV29-1 to TRBJ2-5; D is uncertain. Trimming shortened V by 0 bases and J by 1 base, and 9 bases separated the two germline ends. The germline V gene has CDR1 SQVTM and CDR2 ANQGSEA. The CDR3 totals 14 residues. The CDR3 protein is CSVEDNTVQETQYF. CDR3 in DNA: TGCAGCGTTGAAGATAACACAGTCCAAGAGACCCAGTACTTC.

The V gene is TRBV11-2, the J gene TRBJ2-7; TRBD1 is a possible D gene (6 bases). This CDR3 is built from 14 residues. The germline V and J ends were trimmed by 5 bases and 1 base, with 12 bases remaining between them. Per the germline V gene, CDR1 is SGHAT and CDR2 is FQNNGV. DNA for the CDR3: TGTGCCAGCAGCGACCTCAGGGGATCCTACGAGCAGTACTTC. Translation gives CASSDLRGSYEQYF. Drawing the rest from reference TRBV11-2 and TRBJ2-7, the complete variable domain is EAGVAQSPRYKIIEKRQSVAFWCNPISGHATLYWYQQILGQGPKLLIQFQNNGVVDDSQLPKDRFSAERLKGVDSTLKIQPAKLEDSAVYLCASSDLRGSYEQYFGPGTRLTVT.

The gene calls are TRBV28 and TRBJ2-7; 9 bases map to TRBD2. Germline assignment: CDR1 MDHEN and CDR2 SYDVKM. The junction had 28 bases not matched to a gene; V was cut back by 8 bases and J by 5 bases. This CDR3 contains 20 residues. The CDR3: CASPITGGEIAGEHIHEQYF. CDR3 DNA: TGTGCCAGCCCTATCACAGGAGGGGAGATAGCGGGAGAGCATATCCACGAGCAGTACTTC.

This clone was seen more than once but under ten times. This rearrangement joins TRBV7-9 to TRBJ2-5, with D possibly matching TRBD2 (6 bases). Germline CDR1 SEHNR, CDR2 FQNEAQ (reference sequence). The CDR3 sequence is 17 residues long. The ends were cut back, 1 base at V and 5 bases at J, with 20 bases in the middle. The CDR3 sequence is CASSLVLGSGVVETQYF. The CDR3 coding sequence is TGTGCCAGCAGCTTAGTGCTGGGCTCGGGGGTGGTGGAGACCCAGTACTTC.

A few counts support this clone. The chain has TRBV6-5 and TRBJ2-1, with TRBD1 matching over 7 bases. After removal of 2 bases from V and 5 bases from J, the junction contained 3 bases not matched to a gene. Germline values: CDR1 MNHEY, CDR2 SVGAGI. This CDR3 spans 14 amino acids. Here the CDR3 reads CASSYGQGDNEQFF. In DNA form, the CDR3 reads TGTGCCAGCAGTTACGGTCAGGGGGACAATGAGCAGTTCTTC.

The chain links TRBV3-1 (or the pseudogene TRBV3-2) to TRBJ2-7; D unresolved. There are 13 residues in the CDR3. V was shortened by 2 bases and J by 7 bases, with 12 bases between the two germline ends. CDR1 LGHDT and CDR2 YNNKEL come from the germline V gene (reference sequence). The CDR3 spells CASSQNPVREQYF. The CDR3, as DNA: TGTGCCAGCAGCCAAAACCCCGTGAGGGAGCAGTACTTC.

The rearrangement links TRBV11-2 to TRBJ2-7, with 9 positions matching TRBD1. The germline V gene has CDR1 SGHAT and CDR2 FQNNGV. This CDR3 contains 15 residues. V was pared by 5 bases and J by 6 bases, with 11 bases of the junction left unmatched. The CDR3 loop is CASSQGQGGLREQYF. CDR3 DNA: TGTGCCAGCAGCCAGGGACAGGGTGGCCTTCGCGAGCAGTACTTC. The full variable domain, rest sourced from reference TRBV11-2 and TRBJ2-7, is EAGVAQSPRYKIIEKRQSVAFWCNPISGHATLYWYQQILGQGPKLLIQFQNNGVVDDSQLPKDRFSAERLKGVDSTLKIQPAKLEDSAVYLCASSQGQGGLREQYFGPGTRLTVT.

This sequence joins TRBV30 and TRBJ2-1, with D maybe TRBD2 (6 bases). There are 13 residues in the CDR3. Trimming shortened V by 2 bases and J by 6 bases, and 11 bases separated the two germline ends. Germline values: CDR1 GTSNPN, CDR2 SVGIG (reference sequence). CDR3 residues: CAWSRLAPNEQFF. The CDR3 DNA reads TGTGCCTGGAGTAGGCTAGCGCCCAATGAGCAGTTCTTC.

Here the CDR3 reads CASSLSAGTGGDRQFF. The CDR3 DNA sequence: TGCGCCAGCAGCCTCTCAGCAGGGACAGGGGGAGATAGGCAGTTCTTC. The chain employs TRBV4-1 and TRBJ2-1; 11 bases match TRBD1. After removal of 4 bases from V and 12 bases from J, the junction contained 14 bases not matched to a gene. This CDR3 is built from 16 residues. Looked up from germline, CDR1 is MGHRA and CDR2 is YSYEKL.

This chain connects TRBV19 to TRBJ1-4; maybe TRBD1 (5 bases). The CDR3 is 14 amino acids. Germline assignment: CDR1 LNHDA and CDR2 SQIVND (reference sequence). V was cut by 7 bases and J by 2 bases, with 11 bases left in between. This chain's CDR3 is CASTLRGTNEKLFF. CDR3 DNA sequence: TGTGCCAGTACCTTAAGGGGTACTAATGAAAAACTGTTTTTT.

The V gene is TRBV19, the J gene TRBJ1-2; D is unresolved. V lost 0 bases to trimming and J lost 8 bases, with 10 bases between them. This CDR3 is built from 13 residues. Looked up from germline, CDR1 is LNHDA and CDR2 is SQIVND (reference sequence). The CDR3 loop is CASSIDGRRGYTF. CDR3 nucleotide sequence: TGTGCCAGTAGTATAGATGGCAGGAGGGGCTACACCTTC.

The rearrangement uses TRBV7-2 and TRBJ2-7, with 10 bases matching TRBD1. Germline V gene sequence: CDR1 SGHTA, CDR2 FQGNSA. CDR3 size: 14 residues. Trimming at V came to 4 bases and at J to 4 bases, leaving 4 bases not matched to a gene. CDR3 coding DNA: TGTGCCAGCAGCTACCGGGACAGGGGTTACGAGCAGTACTTC. Its translation: CASSYRDRGYEQYF.

V and J are TRBV7-9 and TRBJ1-1; D remains unclear. Trimming stripped 5 bases from V and 5 bases from J, with 18 bases between. The CDR3 is 15 residues long. Germline V lookup: CDR1 SEHNR, CDR2 FQNEAQ (reference sequence). CDR3 DNA sequence: TGTGCCAGCAGCCCTACGGGGAGGGCGGGAACTGAAGCTTTCTTT. Amino acids: CASSPTGRAGTEAFF.

This chain uses TRBV2 with TRBJ2-1; 14 bases match TRBD2. Looked up from germline, CDR1 is SNHLY and CDR2 is FYNNEI. The CDR3 length is 14 residues. Trimming at V came to 7 bases and at J to 9 bases, leaving 5 bases not matched to a gene. CDR3 sequence (DNA): TGTGCCAGCATGGGACTAGCGGGAGTATTTGAGCAGTTCTTC. It yields the protein CASMGLAGVFEQFF. Looking up the rest from reference TRBV2 and TRBJ2-1 gives the full variable domain: EPEVTQTPSHQVTQMGQEVILRCVPISNHLYFYWYRQILGQKVEFLVSFYNNEISEKSEIFDDQFSVERPDGSNFTLKIRSTKLEDSAMYFCASMGLAGVFEQFFGPGTRLTVL.

This chain links TRBV28 with TRBJ2-3; 7 nucleotides line up with TRBD1. The CDR3 runs to 14 residues. From germline, CDR1 is MDHEN and CDR2 SYDVKM. Trimming took 3 bases from V and 2 from J; bases not matched to a gene: 2. CDR3 in amino acids: CASSLGQLTDTQYF. DNA for the CDR3: TGTGCCAGCAGTTTGGGACAGCTCACAGATACGCAGTATTTT.

This clone has a single count. The chain links TRBV7-9 to TRBJ2-5, with TRBD2 matching over 8 bases. The CDR3 has 15 residues. With 3 bases clipped from V and 5 bases from J, the junction kept 8 bases outside the gene matches. CDR1 and CDR2 (germline): SEHNR, FQNEAQ (reference sequence). CDR3 coding DNA: TGTGCCAGCAGCTTTTTAAGCGGGAGAATCGAGACCCAGTACTTC. Translating it yields CASSFLSGRIETQYF.

The V gene is TRBV28, the J gene TRBJ2-2; no firm D call. V was shortened by 5 bases and J by 8 bases, with 9 bases between the two germline ends. Germline values: CDR1 MDHEN, CDR2 SYDVKM. The length of the CDR3 is 12 residues. CDR3: CASSLITGELFF. The DNA of the CDR3 is TGTGCCAGCAGTCTAATAACTGGGGAGCTGTTTTTT.

V is TRBV2 and J is TRBJ2-1; 14 bases are a match to TRBD2. V lost 5 bases and J lost 6; bases outside the gene matches: 3. Germline CDR1 reads SNHLY; CDR2 reads FYNNEI. The CDR3 runs 15 residues. This CDR3 is CASSPGLAGGNEQFF. DNA for the CDR3: TGTGCCAGCAGTCCCGGACTAGCGGGAGGCAATGAGCAGTTCTTC.

This chain links TRBV15 with TRBJ2-1; a possible D gene is TRBD2 (6 bases). The CDR3 is made up of 14 amino acids. The V gene lost 0 bases and the J gene lost 9 bases, with 12 bases spanning the gap. Germline lookup yields CDR1 LNHNV and CDR2 YYDKDF (reference sequence). The CDR3 bases are TGTGCCACCAGCAGAGATTATGGAGGGAGTGAGCAGTTCTTC. It specifies CATSRDYGGSEQFF.

This clone was seen a few times. The gene calls are TRBV19 and TRBJ1-5, with D tentatively TRBD1 (6 bases). V lost 8 bases and J 0 bases, leaving 11 bases between the germline ends. Germline CDR1 and CDR2: LNHDA and SQIVND (reference sequence). This CDR3 spans 14 amino acids. In DNA form, the CDR3 reads TGTGCCAGTCGGACAGCGAATAGCAATCAGCCCCAGCATTTT. Translation: CASRTANSNQPQHF. The variable domain in full, completed from reference TRBV19 and TRBJ1-5, reads DGGITQSPKYLFRKEGQNVTLSCEQNLNHDAMYWYRQDPGQGLRLIYYSQIVNDFQKGDIAEGYSVSREKKESFPLTVTSAQKNPTAFYLCASRTANSNQPQHFGDGTRLSIL.

V and J are TRBV18 and TRBJ2-1; 7 nucleotides agree with TRBD1. The CDR3 is 13 residues long. Per germline, CDR1 KGHSH and CDR2 LQKENI. V was clipped by 3 bases and J by 8 bases; unmatched bases: 4. The CDR3: CASSPYRGYEQFF. The CDR3 nucleotides are TGTGCCAGCTCACCTTACAGGGGCTATGAGCAGTTCTTC.

This clone has a handful of counts. This sequence joins TRBV11-2 and TRBJ2-1, with unresolved D. The ends were cut back, 0 bases at V and 11 bases at J, with 11 bases in the middle. This CDR3 comprises 13 residues. Germline CDR1 and CDR2: SGHAT and FQNNGV. The CDR3 loop reads CASSLEIVGQQFF. As DNA, the CDR3 is TGTGCCAGCAGCTTAGAGATAGTTGGTCAGCAGTTCTTC.

This chain joins TRBV5-4 and TRBJ2-2, with TRBD1 as a possible D gene (6 bases). This CDR3 contains 14 residues. The germline CDR1 and CDR2 sequences are SGHNT and YYREEE (reference sequence). V lost 4 bases, J lost 6 bases, and 13 bases lay in between. The CDR3: CASSAGTPPGELFF. The DNA for the CDR3 is TGTGCCAGCAGCGCCGGGACACCGCCCGGGGAGCTGTTTTTT.

V and J are TRBV27 and TRBJ2-1; TRBD2 agrees at 10 bases. The CDR3 length is 14 residues. The germline V gene has CDR1 MNHEY and CDR2 SMNVEV (reference sequence). Trimming removed 5 bases from V and 7 bases from J; junction bases left unmatched: 5. CDR3 DNA sequence: TGTGCCAGCAGTCGAGGGACTAGCGTGAATGAGCAGTTCTTC. Amino acids: CASSRGTSVNEQFF.

The chain uses TRBV4-2 and TRBJ2-3, with 13 bases that match TRBD2. Per germline, CDR1 LGHNA and CDR2 YNFKEQ. This CDR3 contains 16 residues. Trimming removed 4 bases from V and 5 bases from J; junction bases left unmatched: 6. CDR3 loop: CASSPRGLAGIDTQYF. In DNA form, the CDR3 reads TGTGCCAGCAGCCCTAGGGGACTAGCGGGAATAGATACGCAGTATTTT.

This clone was counted a single time. This sequence joins TRBV6-5 and TRBJ2-5, with a possible D match to TRBD2 (5 bases). Germline V gene lookup returns CDR1 MNHEY and CDR2 SVGAGI. CDR3 size: 14 residues. V was shortened by 2 bases and J by 5 bases, with 12 bases between the two germline ends. The CDR3 sequence: CASSYGRRGETQYF. The CDR3 DNA reads as TGTGCCAGCAGTTACGGCCGGAGAGGGGAGACCCAGTACTTC.